The rows below give T cell receptor beta chains drawn from one sample of a study of blood T cell repertoires in COVID-19. The repertoire was sequenced with immunoSEQ multiplex PCR; TCRdb's copy has only in-frame clones and lacks some. The data show around 200,000 clones, roughly 82% seen once. Specimen: PBMCs or T cells enriched from blood (not recorded which). Receptor source: a middle-aged man with acute COVID-19. Each CDR3 is given with its conserved first and last residue. The D gene is left open where the match is weak. Clone size is shown for a subset of rows, as once, few, many or a class of expanded clone.

CDR3aa: CASRRRTSGSAYNTQYF
CDR3nt: TGTGCCAGCAGGAGGAGGACTAGCGGGAGTGCTTATAATACGCAGTATTTT
v_gene: TRBV2
j_gene: TRBJ2-3
abundance: NA
d_gene: TRBD2

CDR3aa: CASSLRLVSQETQYF
CDR3nt: TGTGCCAGCAGCCTCCGTCTGGTTAGTCAAGAGACCCAGTACTTC
v_gene: TRBV3-1/TRBV3-2
j_gene: TRBJ2-5
abundance: NA
d_gene: NA

CDR3aa: CASSLTSDYGYTF
CDR3nt: TGTGCCAGCAGCTTAACCTCAGACTATGGCTACACCTTC
v_gene: TRBV7-3
j_gene: TRBJ1-2
abundance: NA
d_gene: NA

CDR3aa: CASSLGRGYEQYF
CDR3nt: TGTGCCAGCAGTTTGGGAAGGGGGTACGAGCAGTACTTC
v_gene: TRBV2
j_gene: TRBJ2-7
abundance: few
d_gene: NA

CDR3aa: CASSQSQGNGGYTF
CDR3nt: TGTGCCAGCAGCCAAAGTCAGGGGAATGGTGGCTACACCTTC
v_gene: TRBV21-1
j_gene: TRBJ1-2
abundance: NA
d_gene: NA

CDR3aa: CASSLGGGNQPQHF
CDR3nt: TGTGCCAGCAGCTTAGGGGGCGGCAATCAGCCCCAGCATTTT
v_gene: TRBV7-2
j_gene: TRBJ1-5
abundance: NA
d_gene: NA

CDR3aa: CAWSPGTGEQLLHF
CDR3nt: TGTGCCTGGAGTCCCGGGACAGGGGAGCAGCTCCTCCACTTT
v_gene: TRBV30
j_gene: TRBJ1-6
abundance: NA
d_gene: TRBD1

CDR3aa: CAWRRRPDYVGTDNTEAFF
CDR3nt: TGTGCCTGGAGGCGAAGGCCCGATTATGTGGGGACAGACAACACTGAAGCTTTCTTT
v_gene: TRBV30
j_gene: TRBJ1-1
abundance: NA
d_gene: TRBD1

CDR3aa: CASSLVPERTDTQYF
CDR3nt: TGCGCCAGCAGCTTGGTTCCGGAGCGCACAGATACGCAGTATTTT
v_gene: TRBV5-1
j_gene: TRBJ2-3
abundance: NA
d_gene: NA

CDR3aa: CASSVWSGRYNEQFF
CDR3nt: TGTGCCAGCAGTGTTTGGAGCGGGAGATACAATGAGCAGTTCTTC
v_gene: TRBV6-4
j_gene: TRBJ2-1
abundance: NA
d_gene: TRBD2

CDR3aa: CASSESFAGLTEAFF
CDR3nt: TGTGCCAGCAGTGAATCCTTCGCAGGGCTAACTGAAGCTTTCTTT
v_gene: TRBV6-1
j_gene: TRBJ1-1
abundance: NA
d_gene: NA

CDR3aa: CASGERAGVSTQYF
CDR3nt: TGTGCCAGTGGGGAACGAGCGGGAGTGAGTACGCAGTATTTT
v_gene: TRBV6-5
j_gene: TRBJ2-3
abundance: NA
d_gene: TRBD2

CDR3aa: CASSFGRIETQYF
CDR3nt: TGTGCCAGCAGCTTTGGGAGGATAGAGACCCAGTACTTC
v_gene: TRBV5-5
j_gene: TRBJ2-5
abundance: NA
d_gene: NA

CDR3aa: CASRGPARGVYLHF
CDR3nt: TGTGCCAGCAGAGGACCCGCCCGGGGTGTTTACCTCCACTTT
v_gene: TRBV28
j_gene: TRBJ1-6
abundance: NA
d_gene: NA

CDR3aa: CATRNGGTNEKLFF
CDR3nt: TGTGCCACACGGAACGGGGGTACTAATGAAAAACTGTTTTTT
v_gene: TRBV28
j_gene: TRBJ1-4
abundance: NA
d_gene: NA

CDR3aa: CASRDTNYEQYF
CDR3nt: TGCGCCAGCCGGGACACCAACTACGAGCAGTACTTC
v_gene: TRBV10-2
j_gene: TRBJ2-7
abundance: few
d_gene: NA

CDR3aa: CASSRAPAYEQYF
CDR3nt: TGTGCCAGCTCCAGAGCGCCCGCCTACGAGCAGTACTTC
v_gene: TRBV18
j_gene: TRBJ2-7
abundance: once
d_gene: NA

CDR3aa: CAWSLVKVGKSSYNEQFF
CDR3nt: TGTGCCTGGAGTCTGGTTAAGGTGGGCAAGAGCTCCTACAATGAGCAGTTCTTC
v_gene: TRBV30
j_gene: TRBJ2-1
abundance: NA
d_gene: NA

CDR3aa: CASSPQASGYNEQFF
CDR3nt: TGTGCCAGCTCACCACAGGCTAGCGGGTACAATGAGCAGTTCTTC
v_gene: TRBV18
j_gene: TRBJ2-1
abundance: NA
d_gene: TRBD2

CDR3aa: CASSQSLVNQPQHF
CDR3nt: TGCGCCAGCAGCCAGAGTCTCGTAAATCAGCCCCAGCATTTT
v_gene: TRBV4-3
j_gene: TRBJ1-5
abundance: once
d_gene: NA

CDR3aa: CASSVTVVYNEQFF
CDR3nt: TGTGCCAGCAGTGTCACGGTGGTATACAATGAGCAGTTCTTC
v_gene: TRBV2
j_gene: TRBJ2-1
abundance: NA
d_gene: NA

CDR3aa: CASNRGVYGGLLPQHF
CDR3nt: TGTGCCAGCAATCGAGGGGTTTACGGGGGGTTGTTGCCCCAGCATTTT
v_gene: TRBV2
j_gene: TRBJ1-5
abundance: NA
d_gene: NA

CDR3aa: CASSKARTGGNTEAFF
CDR3nt: TGTGCCAGCAGTAAAGCCCGGACAGGGGGAAACACTGAAGCTTTCTTT
v_gene: TRBV28
j_gene: TRBJ1-1
abundance: NA
d_gene: TRBD1

CDR3aa: CASSVGGGLDEQFF
CDR3nt: TGTGCCAGCAGCGTAGGGGGAGGGCTCGATGAGCAGTTCTTC
v_gene: TRBV9
j_gene: TRBJ2-1
abundance: NA
d_gene: TRBD2